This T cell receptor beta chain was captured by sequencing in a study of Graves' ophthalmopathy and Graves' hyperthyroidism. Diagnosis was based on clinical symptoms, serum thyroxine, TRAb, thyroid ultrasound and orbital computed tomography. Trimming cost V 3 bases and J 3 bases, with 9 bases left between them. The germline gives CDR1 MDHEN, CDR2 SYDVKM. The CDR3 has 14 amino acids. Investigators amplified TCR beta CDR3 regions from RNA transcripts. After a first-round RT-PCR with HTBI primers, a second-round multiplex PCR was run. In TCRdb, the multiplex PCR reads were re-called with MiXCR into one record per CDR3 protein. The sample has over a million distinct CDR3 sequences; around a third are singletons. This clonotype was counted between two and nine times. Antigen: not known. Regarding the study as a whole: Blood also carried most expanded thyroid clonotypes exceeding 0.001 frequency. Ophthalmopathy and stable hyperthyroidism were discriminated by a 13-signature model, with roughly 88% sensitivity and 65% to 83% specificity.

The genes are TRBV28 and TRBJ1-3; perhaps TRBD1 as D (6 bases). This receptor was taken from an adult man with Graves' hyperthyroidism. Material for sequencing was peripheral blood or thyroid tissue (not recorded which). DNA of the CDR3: TGTGCCAGCAGTTTTCAGGGGCTTGGAAACACCATATATTTT. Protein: CASSFQGLGNTIYF.